This T cell receptor (beta chain) was identified during a study of spatial heterogeneity in lung cancer (dated by TCRdb to about 2019). For context, the study as a whole: More beta-chain than alpha-chain transcripts were consistently detected, likely reflecting higher beta-chain transcript abundance. A strong correlation was found between TCR transcript counts in tumor regions and a T cell transcriptional module score from matched bulk RNA-seq. In the raw uncorrected reads, each unique combination of TCR and UMI appeared on average more than ten times. In non-small cell lung cancer, the study quantitatively compared TCR alpha and beta repertoires across several tumor regions, matched nontumor lung, and blood. Nonsynonymous mutation counts, determined by whole-exome sequencing of tumor tissue, were related to features of the TCR repertoire. Both alpha and beta chains were TCR-sequenced in a few hundred tumor regions, under 85 matched nontumor lung samples and around 54 PBMC samples obtained at surgery.

The time point tag for this specimen amounts to: sample taken at primary tumor resection. Donors were approximately 72 patients with early-stage, untreated non-small cell lung cancer from the lung TRACERx cohort. Without any cell sorting, TCR sequencing was performed on whole RNA extracted either from tumor and nontumor lung tissue or from cryopreserved PBMC samples. Patients were selected for TCR sequencing only if sufficient RNA was available from at least two tumor regions. Before selection, tumor and adjacent nontumor lung specimens were reviewed by a lung pathologist. Judged by its sample share, this clonotype qualifies as medium-sized (0.01 to 0.1%). No antigen is known for it. Base quality data are lacking; no much larger clone is found one base away. The germline V gene encodes CDR1 MNHEY and CDR2 SVGAGI. Trimming accounts for 5 bases at V and 5 bases at J, while the number of junction bases matched to no gene is 11. The CDR3 holds 15 amino acids from the cysteine to the phenylalanine. Only CDR3 DNA is held: 45 bases, read in frame from base 1.

Findings and caveats that apply to the study as a whole: Counts of ubiquitous and regional expanded TCRs correlated with counts of ubiquitous and regional nonsynonymous mutations, respectively. The tumor nonsynonymous mutation count correlated with the number of expanded alpha and beta TCRs within the tumor. TCR-seq was estimated to cover only approximately 7% of tumor T cells for alpha chains and approximately 12% for beta chains. Additional single-cell paired TCR alpha and beta sequencing was considered necessary to confirm, at a functional level, the hypothesis that regional TCRs recognize regional mutations.

Preparation of the library involved 5' RACE. Sequencing was performed on a NextSeq 500. In the TCR library protocol, a unique molecular identifier was attached to each TCR cDNA molecule so that PCR and sequencing errors could be corrected. The authors' analysis ran thus. TCR identification, UMI-based error correction and CDR3 extraction were all carried out with Decombinator tools. Expanded TCRs were defined as those above a frequency of 2 per 1,000, corresponding to the top 1% of the tumor frequency distribution. Expanded tumor TCRs statistically deemed absent (corrected P<0.05) from at least one tumor region were classed as regional, and all other expanded tumor TCRs were classed as ubiquitous. Each repertoire was subsampled 100 times to 5,000 TCRs, after which Renyi diversity was computed with the R vegan package. CDR3 similarity networks were built from amino acid triplet string-kernel similarity, connecting CDR3s with pairwise similarity above 0.82. The public reads were reprocessed in TCRdb via fastp at Q25 and MiXCR, keeping in-frame beta chains. Rows are combined by CDR3 protein, so each entry shows the most common genes and DNA. TCRdb's processing, not the authors' own work, is the source of the V and J calls. Counted in this sample were several thousand distinct CDR3 sequences; 5.5% to 7.5% of them appeared once. Around a fifth of the sample is held by the ten biggest clonotypes.

The chain links TRBV6-5 with TRBJ2-5; TRBD1 lines up with 7 middle nucleotides. The source material was lung tumor tissue, sampled at surgery. The TCR originated in a male donor with early-stage non-small cell lung cancer. The DNA sequence follows: TGTGCCAGCAGTCTTGGACAGGTCCTAGGGGAGACCCAGTACTTC. Its translation is CASSLGQVLGETQYF.